This T cell receptor (beta chain) comes out of a study of regulatory T cells in long-lasting Graves disease. Study results and limitations: Samples came from peripheral blood alone, without thyroid tissue. TCR diversity in persistent Graves' patients was below that of newly diagnosed ones.

Sample time point: persistent/refractory GD, antithyroid drugs over 5 years with positive TRAb. Generation of the TCR library employed RNA extracted from PBMCs. Investigators report Graves' disease was diagnosed under American Thyroid Association guidelines. Patients were enrolled at an endocrinology department in Xi'an, China. Both iRepertoire HTBI primers and Arm-PCR of CDR3 regions were used to build the TCR beta libraries. TCRdb re-derived calls from the multiplex PCR reads in MiXCR, one entry per CDR3 protein. The repertoire includes some 370,000 distinct CDR3 sequences, under 25% of them detected once, and around 20% sits in the top ten. A note on this clonotype: What it recognizes is unknown.

Looked up from germline, CDR1 is DFQATT and CDR2 is SNEGSKA (reference sequence). V was trimmed by 6 bases and J by 2 bases, leaving 7 bases between them. The CDR3 runs 12 residues. This specimen consisted of peripheral blood mononuclear cells (PBMCs), obtained when the disease was refractory, from a patient treated with antithyroid drugs. The genes are TRBV20-1 and TRBJ2-2; D uncertain. This receptor was obtained from a female donor with Graves disease. The DNA of the CDR3 is TGCAGTGCCTCCCAAAACACCGGGGAGCTGTTTTTT. This encodes CSASQNTGELFF.